The rows below give T cell receptor beta chains drawn from one sample of a study of blood T cells in healthy people across ages. TCRdb re-called the 5' RACE reads with MiXCR, one entry per CDR3 protein. The table has about 1.6 million distinct CDR3 sequences, about 32% seen once. Source material: blood. The source of these receptors is a woman aged 25 to 39 in good health. Each CDR3 is given with its conserved first and last residue. The order of the fields is clone size, D gene, J gene, V gene, CDR3 protein, CDR3 DNA. D genes are given only for firm matches. Where a row states a size, it is once, few, many or the class of an expanded clone; other rows omit it.

NA | NA | TRBJ2-7 | TRBV2 | CASSDADRLSEQYF | TGTGCCAGCAGTGACGCGGACAGACTTAGCGAGCAGTACTTC
few | NA | TRBJ1-5 | TRBV2 | CASSPGEGLGQPQHF | TGTGCCAGCAGTCCCGGGGAGGGGCTAGGGCAGCCCCAGCATTTT
NA | NA | TRBJ2-5 | TRBV13 | CASSLYRTQYF | TGTGCCAGCAGCTTATACAGGACCCAGTACTTC
NA | NA | TRBJ2-7 | TRBV12-3/TRBV12-4 | CASRPQGSSSYEQYF | TGTGCCAGCAGACCACAGGGTTCCAGTTCCTACGAGCAGTACTTC
NA | NA | TRBJ2-7 | TRBV7-9 | CASSFPGGPYEQYF | TGTGCCAGCAGCTTCCCCGGGGGGCCCTACGAGCAGTACTTC
few | TRBD1 | TRBJ2-5 | TRBV28 | CASTDPRTGKETQYF | TGTGCCAGCACTGACCCGCGGACAGGGAAAGAGACCCAGTACTTC
NA | NA | TRBJ2-1 | TRBV12-3/TRBV12-4 | CASTGSGTFYSYNEQFF | TGTGCCAGCACCGGGAGCGGGACATTTTACTCCTACAATGAGCAGTTCTTC
few | NA | TRBJ1-5 | TRBV6-2/TRBV6-3 | CASSVRGDPIHQPQHF | TGTGCCAGCAGCGTCCGTGGGGATCCAATCCATCAGCCCCAGCATTTT
few | NA | TRBJ2-1 | TRBV4-2 | CASSQGAFMGGGGHEQFF | TGTGCCAGCAGCCAGGGAGCGTTCATGGGGGGAGGGGGGCATGAGCAGTTCTTC
NA | TRBD2 | TRBJ2-3 | TRBV28 | CASRENSGRDPRDTQYF | TGTGCCAGCAGAGAAAATAGCGGGAGGGATCCGAGGGATACGCAGTATTTT
NA | NA | TRBJ2-3 | TRBV7-6 | CASSPPLASDTQYF | TGTGCCAGCAGCCCGCCCCTAGCGAGTGATACGCAGTATTTT
NA | NA | TRBJ2-7 | TRBV7-8 | CASSLTAGWSYEQYF | TGTGCCAGCAGCTTAACCGCGGGATGGTCCTACGAGCAGTACTTC
few | TRBD2 | TRBJ2-3 | TRBV20-1 | CSAPTSGPSNTQYF | TGCAGTGCTCCTACTAGCGGACCATCAAATACGCAGTATTTT
few | NA | TRBJ2-7 | TRBV28 | CASSEKNRGGYEQYF | TGTGCCAGCAGCGAAAAGAACAGGGGGGGGTACGAGCAGTACTTC
few | TRBD2 | TRBJ2-5 | TRBV5-1 | CASSTGTSGGPETQYF | TGCGCCAGCAGCACCGGGACTAGCGGGGGGCCCGAGACCCAGTACTTC
NA | TRBD2 | TRBJ2-7 | TRBV5-6 | CASSLEGLAGGVYEQYF | TGTGCCAGCAGCTTGGAAGGGCTAGCGGGAGGTGTCTACGAGCAGTACTTC
NA | TRBD1 | TRBJ2-7 | TRBV24-1 | CATSESGGRSYEQYF | TGTGCCACCAGTGAGTCAGGGGGACGTTCGTACGAGCAGTACTTC
NA | NA | TRBJ1-5 | TRBV5-1 | CASSPTSSLSQPQHF | TGCGCCAGCAGCCCAACATCGTCATTGAGCCAGCCCCAGCATTTT
NA | NA | TRBJ2-3 | TRBV6-5 | CAGSPLGVSTDTQYF | TGTGCCGGCAGCCCTCTTGGAGTCAGCACAGATACGCAGTATTTT
NA | NA | TRBJ1-1 | TRBV29-1 | CSVEESINTEAFF | TGCAGCGTTGAAGAATCGATTAACACTGAAGCTTTCTTT
NA | NA | TRBJ2-7 | TRBV11-3 | CASSLVPLGKEVYEQYF | TGTGCCAGCAGCTTAGTACCTTTAGGCAAAGAGGTCTACGAGCAGTACTTC
NA | TRBD2 | TRBJ2-1 | TRBV7-7 | CASSRGLAGVRDEQFF | TGTGCCAGCAGCAGGGGACTAGCGGGAGTTCGCGATGAGCAGTTCTTC
many | TRBD1 | TRBJ1-1 | TRBV20-1 | CSAPRTGHTEAFF | TGCAGTGCTCCACGGACAGGGCACACTGAAGCTTTCTTT
NA | NA | TRBJ2-3 | TRBV3-1 | CASSQTGGAGTDTQYF | TGTGCCAGCAGCCAGACTGGCGGGGCGGGCACAGATACGCAGTATTTT
few | TRBD2 | TRBJ2-5 | TRBV7-9 | CASSSGTSGARGETQYF | TGTGCCAGCAGCTCCGGGACTAGCGGGGCCCGGGGGGAGACCCAGTACTTC
few | NA | TRBJ2-7 | TRBV7-9 | CASSRSTREYEQYF | TGTGCCAGCAGCCGGTCCACTAGGGAATACGAGCAGTACTTC
NA | TRBD2 | TRBJ2-3 | TRBV27 | CASSIPGGIGADTQYF | TGTGCCAGCAGTATCCCCGGGGGGATCGGCGCAGATACGCAGTATTTT
NA | NA | TRBJ2-7 | TRBV7-9 | CASSLMSRDYEQYF | TGTGCCAGCAGCTTAATGAGCAGGGACTACGAGCAGTACTTC
NA | NA | TRBJ2-7 | TRBV10-2 | CASGEGGEQYF | TGCGCCAGCGGGGAAGGCGGCGAGCAGTACTTC
few | NA | TRBJ2-5 | TRBV20-1 | CSARDDRYQETQYF | TGCAGTGCTAGAGATGACAGATACCAAGAGACCCAGTACTTC
few | NA | TRBJ2-5 | TRBV27 | CASSSGLQGTQYF | TGTGCCAGCAGTTCGGGACTCCAAGGGACCCAGTACTTC
NA | NA | TRBJ1-1 | TRBV5-1 | CASTRDFFSSDTEAFF | TGCGCCAGTACACGGGACTTTTTCTCCTCGGACACTGAAGCTTTCTTT
NA | TRBD1 | TRBJ1-6 | TRBV4-3 | CASSQATGYSSPLHF | TGCGCCAGCAGCCAAGCGACAGGGTATTCTTCACCCCTCCACTTT
few | NA | TRBJ2-5 | TRBV27 | CASSFLGRLPGETQYF | TGTGCCAGCAGTTTTCTCGGGAGATTGCCAGGAGAGACCCAGTACTTC
few | TRBD1 | TRBJ2-5 | TRBV19 | CASTRQGARGETQYF | TGTGCCAGTACAAGACAGGGGGCGCGGGGAGAGACCCAGTACTTC
few | NA | TRBJ2-7 | TRBV6-2/TRBV6-3 | CASSYSRAYDGQYF | TGTGCCAGCAGTTACTCGCGTGCCTACGATGGGCAGTACTTC
NA | NA | TRBJ2-1 | TRBV6-1 | CASRKSGEVGEQFF | TGTGCCAGCAGGAAGTCGGGAGAGGTGGGGGAGCAGTTCTTC
NA | NA | TRBJ2-3 | TRBV6-1 | CASSEALDSPRSTQYF | TGTGCCAGCAGTGAAGCGCTCGACAGTCCTCGAAGTACGCAGTATTTT
NA | NA | TRBJ1-6 | TRBV6-2/TRBV6-3 | CASSYPAGALHF | TGTGCCAGCAGTTACCCTGCAGGGGCCCTCCACTTT
NA | NA | TRBJ2-7 | TRBV7-3 | CASSDRVSNEQYF | TGTGCCAGCAGCGATAGGGTTAGCAATGAGCAGTACTTC
few | NA | TRBJ1-4 | TRBV6-4 | CASSDPQEPATNEKLFF | TGTGCCAGCAGTGACCCACAGGAACCGGCAACTAATGAAAAACTGTTTTTT
NA | NA | TRBJ2-5 | TRBV5-1 | CASSFRGASEQYF | TGCGCCAGCAGCTTCCGGGGGGCCAGTGAGCAGTACTTC
once | TRBD1 | TRBJ2-1 | TRBV12-3/TRBV12-4 | CASSPTRTGDVNEQFF | TGTGCCAGCAGCCCCACCAGGACAGGGGATGTGAATGAGCAGTTCTTC